The next 28 T cell receptor beta chains were all read from a single sample in a study of blood T cell repertoires in COVID-19. The repertoire was sequenced with immunoSEQ multiplex PCR; TCRdb's copy has only in-frame clones and lacks some. In the table there are around 250,000 clones, around four fifths of which are singletons. Material: PBMCs or T cells enriched from blood (not recorded which). These receptor sequences come from a middle-aged man who had recovered from COVID-19.

The genes are TRBV18 and TRBJ1-4, with no clear D. The CDR3 contains 14 residues. CDR1 KGHSH and CDR2 LQKENI come from the germline V gene. The V gene lost 2 bases and the J gene lost 7 bases, with 11 bases spanning the gap. As DNA, the CDR3 is TGTGCCAGCTCACCAGGGCCAGTGGGTGAAAAACTGTTTTTT. Encoded protein: CASSPGPVGEKLFF.

The rearrangement uses TRBV7-3 and TRBJ2-2; 7 bases are a match to TRBD2. After removal of 9 bases from V and 2 bases from J, the junction contained 3 bases not matched to a gene. Germline CDR1 is SGHTA and CDR2 is FQGTGA. This CDR3 has 13 residues. CDR3 loop: CASSGLNTGELFF. DNA of the CDR3: TGTGCCAGTTCGGGACTAAACACCGGGGAGCTGTTTTTT.

The chain couples TRBV24-1 to TRBJ2-1; 7 bases line up with TRBD2. J lost 2 bases, V lost 2 bases, and 5 bases had no gene match. The CDR3 has 16 amino acids. Germline loops: CDR1 KGHDR, CDR2 SFDVKD. The CDR3 loop reads CATSDSSGETYNEQFF. The CDR3 bases are TGTGCCACCAGTGATTCCAGCGGGGAAACCTACAATGAGCAGTTCTTC.

Here the CDR3 reads CASSYGGQGYEQYF. CDR3 nucleotide sequence: TGTGCCAGCAGTTACGGGGGACAGGGGTACGAGCAGTACTTC. The V gene is TRBV6-5, the J gene TRBJ2-7; 10 bases agree with TRBD1. The length of the CDR3 is 14 residues. The junction had 2 bases not matched to a gene; V was cut back by 2 bases and J by 4 bases. Germline V CDR1 and CDR2: MNHEY, SVGAGI.

In this sample, this clone turned up once. V gene TRBV3-1 (or the pseudogene TRBV3-2) combines with J gene TRBJ2-7, with 8 bases lining up with TRBD2. Looked up from germline, CDR1 is LGHDT and CDR2 is YNNKEL (reference sequence). V trimming: 4 bases; J trimming: 4 bases; junction bases outside the gene matches: 6. The CDR3 loop spans 14 amino acids. CDR3 nucleotides: TGTGCCAGCAGCCTTAGCGGGAACTGGTACGAGCAGTACTTC. Residues: CASSLSGNWYEQYF.

V and J are TRBV9 and TRBJ2-1; 11 bases line up with TRBD2. The trim removed 6 bases at V and 5 bases at J, leaving 10 bases unmatched. Germline CDR1 SGDLS, CDR2 YYNGEE. CDR3 length equals 16 residues. CDR3 nucleotide sequence: TGTGCCAGCACCCTGCCGGGGACTAGCGGCGACAATGAGCAGTTCTTC. Translation: CASTLPGTSGDNEQFF.

The count of this clone is one. V and J are TRBV11-2 and TRBJ2-1, with 9 bases identical to TRBD2. The CDR3 extends over 15 amino acids. The V and J ends lost 1 base and 8 bases, in that order; junction bases with no gene match: 6. CDR1 and CDR2 (germline): SGHAT, FQNNGV. The CDR3, as DNA: TGTGCCAGCAGCTTAGTCGGGACTAGCATCGATGAGCAGTTCTTC. The encoded protein is CASSLVGTSIDEQFF.

This rearrangement joins TRBV2 to TRBJ2-1, with 10 positions matching TRBD1. Looked up from germline, CDR1 is SNHLY and CDR2 is FYNNEI. There are 16 residues in the CDR3. Trimming cost V 4 bases and J 6 bases; bases outside gene matches: 9. CDR3 amino acids: CASSGTGGAFLNEQFF. CDR3 in DNA: TGTGCCAGCAGTGGGACAGGGGGGGCCTTCCTCAATGAGCAGTTCTTC.

The chain combines TRBV18 with TRBJ1-4; the D gene is possibly TRBD1 (6 bases). From germline, CDR1 is KGHSH and CDR2 LQKENI. This CDR3 has 14 amino acids. V gave up 1 base and J gave up 3 bases, with 6 bases separating them. The CDR3 region has the DNA TGTGCCAGCTCACCACGGACAGCTAATGAAAAACTGTTTTTT. Translation: CASSPRTANEKLFF.

This clone was observed once. The chain couples TRBV18 to TRBJ2-7; 9 nucleotides agree with TRBD1. Germline V lookup: CDR1 KGHSH, CDR2 LQKENI. The CDR3 loop spans 15 amino acids. Trimming took 5 bases from V and 2 from J; bases not matched to a gene: 7. CDR3 in DNA: TGTGCCAGCTCAAGCGTAGGACAGGGGACCTACGAGCAGTACTTC. Its translation: CASSSVGQGTYEQYF.

V gene TRBV18 combines with J gene TRBJ2-1; 7 positions agree with TRBD2. V lost 3 bases to trimming and J lost 0 bases; unmatched junction nucleotides: 11. CDR3 length equals 18 residues. CDR1 KGHSH and CDR2 LQKENI come from the germline V gene. CDR3 sequence (DNA): TGTGCCAGCTCACCCTCGGCGGGGGTGCCGAGCTCCTACAATGAGCAGTTCTTC. It is translated as CASSPSAGVPSSYNEQFF. Together with reference TRBV18 and TRBJ2-1, the CDR3 gives the full variable domain: NAGVMQNPRHLVRRRGQEARLRCSPMKGHSHVYWYRQLPEEGLKFMVYLQKENIIDESGMPKERFSAEFPKEGPSILRIQQVVRGDSAAYFCASSPSAGVPSSYNEQFFGPGTRLTVL.

The rearrangement uses TRBV3-1 (or the pseudogene TRBV3-2) and TRBJ2-7, with 12 bases aligning to TRBD2. Germline CDR1 is LGHDT and CDR2 is YNNKEL (reference sequence). The V and J ends lost 3 bases and 6 bases, in that order; junction bases with no gene match: 9. The CDR3 runs to 16 residues. This CDR3 reads CASSHRLAGVRSEQYF. In DNA form, the CDR3 reads TGTGCCAGCAGCCACCGACTAGCGGGAGTTCGAAGCGAGCAGTACTTC.

The chain carries TRBV19 and TRBJ2-3; 10 nucleotides align to TRBD1. The CDR3 runs 14 residues. The ends lost 6 bases at V and 5 bases at J; junction bases unmatched: 5. Germline CDR1 and CDR2: LNHDA and SQIVND (reference sequence). The CDR3 nucleotides read TGTGCCAGTAGCCGGGACAGGGGTGAAGATACGCAGTATTTT. Protein sequence: CASSRDRGEDTQYF.

In the case of this clone: The sample carries other DNA sequences with the same CDR3. The chain couples TRBV6-5 to TRBJ1-2, with TRBD1 identical over 8 bases. The germline gives CDR1 MNHEY, CDR2 SVGAGI. This CDR3 comprises 14 residues. With 6 bases clipped from V and 1 base from J, the junction kept 4 bases outside the gene matches. The CDR3 DNA follows: TGTGCCAGCAGCCCGACAGGGGTTAACTATGGCTACACCTTC. This encodes CASSPTGVNYGYTF.

The CDR3 DNA reads TGTGCCAGCAGCCGGGATAGCAAGGGCTACACCTTC. Protein sequence: CASSRDSKGYTF. The chain carries TRBV2 and TRBJ1-2; D is ambiguous. This CDR3 is built from 12 residues. The germline gives CDR1 SNHLY, CDR2 FYNNEI. V shed 6 bases and J shed 8 bases, with 13 bases lying between them.

This clone occurred once. The chain employs TRBV6-5 and TRBJ2-5; 9 nucleotides align to TRBD1. Germline CDR1 reads MNHEY; CDR2 reads SVGAGI. The CDR3 contains 15 residues. J lost 9 bases, V lost 5 bases, and 13 bases had no gene match. The CDR3 nucleotides read TGTGCCAGCAGTCCCTCACAGGGGGCCCCTGAGGCCCAGTACTTC. The encoded protein is CASSPSQGAPEAQYF.

The V and J genes are TRBV15 and TRBJ2-7, with TRBD1 matching 7 bases. J lost 5 bases, V lost 5 bases, and 3 bases had no gene match. The CDR3 sequence is 12 residues long. CDR1 and CDR2 (germline): LNHNV, YYDKDF (reference sequence). The CDR3 coding sequence is TGTGCCACCAGCGACAGGGCCCACGAGCAGTACTTC. Amino acids: CATSDRAHEQYF.

The V call is TRBV28, the J call TRBJ2-7, with a weak D call TRBD1 (5 bases). The germline V gene encodes CDR1 MDHEN and CDR2 SYDVKM. The V gene lost 4 bases and the J gene lost 2 bases, with 6 bases spanning the gap. There are 12 residues in the CDR3. The CDR3 DNA is TGTGCCAGCAGTTCCAGGGCCTACGAGCAGTACTTC. Protein: CASSSRAYEQYF.

The chain uses TRBV5-1 and TRBJ1-3, with TRBD1 matching 10 bases. This CDR3 is 17 amino acids long. The V segment lost 4 bases and the J segment 0 bases; nucleotides outside the gene matches: 7. CDR1 is SGHRS, CDR2 YFSETQ, per germline. In DNA, the CDR3 is TGCGCCAGCAGCCCGACGGGACAGGGGCCCTCTGGAAACACCATATATTTT. Its translation is CASSPTGQGPSGNTIYF.

This clone appeared once. The chain couples TRBV25-1 to TRBJ2-3, with D maybe TRBD2 (5 bases). CDR3 length: 14 amino acids. V was shortened by 6 bases and J by 1 base, with 11 bases between the two germline ends. Germline V gene lookup returns CDR1 MGHDK and CDR2 SYGVNS. The CDR3 is CASRATTGTDTQYF. The CDR3 DNA reads as TGTGCCAGCAGAGCGACTACCGGCACAGATACGCAGTATTTT.

Concerning this clone itself: Mismatch with germline at one junction end may stem from a read error. The chain recombines TRBV20-1 with TRBJ2-7, with D unresolved. This CDR3 is built from 11 residues. CDR1 and CDR2 (germline): DFQATT, SNEGSKA (reference sequence). The CDR3 reads CSARDFAGSHF. The CDR3 DNA reads as TGCAGTGCTAGGGATTTCGCAGGCAGTCACTTC.

This clone appeared once. V usage is TRBV6-5 and J usage is TRBJ1-1; the D gene is possibly TRBD1 (5 bases). The V gene's germline CDR1 is MNHEY and CDR2 SVGAGI. The CDR3 consists of 14 residues. V was shortened by 6 bases and J by 1 base, with 12 bases between the two germline ends. The DNA for the CDR3 is TGTGCCAGCAGGCAACAGGAATCGAACACTGAAGCTTTCTTT. Translating it yields CASRQQESNTEAFF.

This clone was detected only a few times. This chain uses TRBV24-1 with TRBJ2-5, with D tentatively TRBD1 (7 bases). The germline CDR1 and CDR2 sequences are KGHDR and SFDVKD. This CDR3 has 15 amino acids. Trimming took off 4 bases at V and 2 bases at J, with 13 bases between the two ends. In DNA form, the CDR3 reads TGTGCCACCAGTGAAGGGGCAGGGGGGCAAGAGACCCAGTACTTC. Translating gives CATSEGAGGQETQYF.

This sequence joins TRBV6-5 and TRBJ1-3; no reliable D call. Trimming pared 6 bases from V and 0 bases from J, leaving 12 bases between. The CDR3 totals 15 residues. Germline loops: CDR1 MNHEY, CDR2 SVGAGI. The DNA of the CDR3 is TGTGCCAGCAGCCCCGTTTCTTACTCTGGAAACACCATATATTTT. This gives the protein CASSPVSYSGNTIYF.

The rearrangement joins TRBV3-1 (or the pseudogene TRBV3-2) to TRBJ2-2; D is uncertain. The CDR3 is made up of 14 amino acids. V was cut by 6 bases and J by 1 base, with 9 bases left in between. Germline values: CDR1 LGHDT, CDR2 YNNKEL (reference sequence). CDR3 coding DNA: TGTGCCAGCAGTTACGCAGGGAACACCGGGGAGCTGTTTTTT. This gives the protein CASSYAGNTGELFF.

There are a few counts of this clone. This chain's CDR3 is CASSLDRSSYNEQFF. In DNA, the CDR3 is TGCGCCAGCAGCTTGGACAGGTCTTCCTACAATGAGCAGTTCTTC. J is TRBJ2-1 and V is TRBV5-1; TRBD1 is a possible D gene (5 bases). The CDR3 sequence is 15 residues long. Germline CDR1 and CDR2: SGHRS and YFSETQ. The ends were cut back, 0 bases at V and 1 base at J, with 8 bases in the middle.

This chain uses TRBV2 with TRBJ2-5; D remains unclear. In germline, CDR1 is SNHLY, CDR2 FYNNEI. The length of the CDR3 is 16 residues. V gave up 6 bases and J gave up 10 bases, with 27 bases separating them. CDR3 loop: CASRSWQRKRGSVQYF. The CDR3, as DNA: TGTGCCAGCAGATCGTGGCAACGTAAGAGAGGTAGTGTCCAGTACTTC.

The chain joins TRBV20-1 to TRBJ2-7, with D perhaps matching TRBD2 (6 bases). The CDR3 covers 13 residues. Looked up from germline, CDR1 is DFQATT and CDR2 is SNEGSKA (reference sequence). The V end was cut by 3 bases, the J end by 4 bases, with 13 bases between. CDR3 in DNA: TGCAGTGCTAGTGGCGGGATCCATTACGAGCAGTACTTC. Its translation: CSASGGIHYEQYF.